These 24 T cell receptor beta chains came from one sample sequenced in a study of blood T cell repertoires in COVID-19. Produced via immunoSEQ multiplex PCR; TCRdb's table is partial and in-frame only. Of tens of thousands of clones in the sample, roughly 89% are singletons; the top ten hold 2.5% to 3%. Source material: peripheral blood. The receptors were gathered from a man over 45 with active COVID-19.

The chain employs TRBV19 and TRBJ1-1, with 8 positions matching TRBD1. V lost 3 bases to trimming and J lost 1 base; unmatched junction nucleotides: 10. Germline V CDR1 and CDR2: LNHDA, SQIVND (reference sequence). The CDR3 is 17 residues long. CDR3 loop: CASSIRDRGSGNTEAFF. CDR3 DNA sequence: TGTGCCAGTAGTATCCGAGACAGGGGAAGCGGGAACACTGAAGCTTTCTTT.

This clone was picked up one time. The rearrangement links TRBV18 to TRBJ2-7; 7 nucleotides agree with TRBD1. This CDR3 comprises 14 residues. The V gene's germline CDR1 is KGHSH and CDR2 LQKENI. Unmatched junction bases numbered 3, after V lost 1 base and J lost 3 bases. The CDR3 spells CASSPRQGVYEQYF. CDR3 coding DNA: TGTGCCAGCTCACCACGACAGGGCGTCTACGAGCAGTACTTC.

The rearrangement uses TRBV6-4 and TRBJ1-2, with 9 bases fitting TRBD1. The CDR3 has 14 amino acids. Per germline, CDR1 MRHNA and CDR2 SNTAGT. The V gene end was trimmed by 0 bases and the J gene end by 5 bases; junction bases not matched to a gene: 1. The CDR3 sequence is CASSDSGTGYGYTF. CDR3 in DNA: TGTGCCAGCAGTGACTCCGGGACAGGGTATGGCTACACCTTC.

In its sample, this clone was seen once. CDR3 DNA sequence: TGTGCCAGCAGCGCAGGACTATACAATGAGCAGTTCTTC. It yields the protein CASSAGLYNEQFF. V and J are TRBV12-3 or TRBV12-4 and TRBJ2-1; maybe TRBD2 (6 bases). The CDR3 runs to 13 residues. The germline V and J ends were trimmed by 6 bases and 4 bases, with 10 bases remaining between them.

The CDR3 region has the DNA TGTGCCAGCAGCCAAGATGGACTAGCGGGGGCGAACGAGCAGTACTTC. This encodes CASSQDGLAGANEQYF. The chain couples TRBV4-2 to TRBJ2-7, with 13 bases that match TRBD2. After removal of 0 bases from V and 5 bases from J, the junction contained 4 bases not matched to a gene. CDR3 length: 16 residues. Germline loops: CDR1 LGHNA, CDR2 YNFKEQ.

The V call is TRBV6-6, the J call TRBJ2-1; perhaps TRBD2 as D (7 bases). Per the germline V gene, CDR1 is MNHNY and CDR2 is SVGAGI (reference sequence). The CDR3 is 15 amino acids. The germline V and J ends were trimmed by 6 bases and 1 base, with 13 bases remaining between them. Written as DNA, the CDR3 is TGTGCCAGCAGCCCTGGGGGGGCGTCCTACAATGAGCAGTTCTTC. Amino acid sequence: CASSPGGASYNEQFF.

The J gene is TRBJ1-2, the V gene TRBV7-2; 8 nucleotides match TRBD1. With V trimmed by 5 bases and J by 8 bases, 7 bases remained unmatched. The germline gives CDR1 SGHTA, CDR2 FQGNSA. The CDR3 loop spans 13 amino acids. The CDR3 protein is CASSPDRGGGYTF. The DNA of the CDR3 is TGTGCCAGCAGCCCAGACAGGGGTGGGGGCTACACCTTC.

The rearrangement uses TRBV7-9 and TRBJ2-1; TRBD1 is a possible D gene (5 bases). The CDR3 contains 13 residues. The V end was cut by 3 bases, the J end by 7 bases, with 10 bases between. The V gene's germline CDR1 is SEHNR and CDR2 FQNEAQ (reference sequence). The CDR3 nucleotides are TGTGCCAGCAGCTTGGGGCTGAGAAATGAGCAGTTCTTC. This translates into CASSLGLRNEQFF.

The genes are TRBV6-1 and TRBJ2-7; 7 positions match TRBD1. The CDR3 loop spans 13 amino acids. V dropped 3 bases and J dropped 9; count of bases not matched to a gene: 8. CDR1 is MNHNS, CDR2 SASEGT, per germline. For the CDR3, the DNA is TGTGCCAGCAGTGACCCTGGGGACAGACGGCAGTACTTC. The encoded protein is CASSDPGDRRQYF.

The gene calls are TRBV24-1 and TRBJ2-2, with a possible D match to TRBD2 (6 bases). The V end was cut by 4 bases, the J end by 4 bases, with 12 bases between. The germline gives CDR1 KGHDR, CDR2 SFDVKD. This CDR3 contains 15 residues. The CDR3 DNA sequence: TGTGCCACCAGTGACGGGGGTGTTTCCACCGGGGAGCTGTTTTTT. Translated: CATSDGGVSTGELFF.

CDR3 nucleotide sequence: TGTGCCAGCAGCGACTCGACAGGGCCCTCTGGAAACACCATATATTTT. Amino acid sequence: CASSDSTGPSGNTIYF. The J gene is TRBJ1-3, the V gene TRBV11-2; 7 nucleotides line up with TRBD1. In germline, CDR1 is SGHAT, CDR2 FQNNGV. V dropped 5 bases and J dropped 0; count of bases not matched to a gene: 7. The CDR3 spans 16 residues.

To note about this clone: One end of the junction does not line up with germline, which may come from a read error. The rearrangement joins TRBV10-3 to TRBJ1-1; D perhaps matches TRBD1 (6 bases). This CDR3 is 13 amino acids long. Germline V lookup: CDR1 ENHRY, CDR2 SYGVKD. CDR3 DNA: TGTGCGGGGGGGAAAGAGAGGGACACTGAAGCTTTCTTC. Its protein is CAGGKERDTEAFF.

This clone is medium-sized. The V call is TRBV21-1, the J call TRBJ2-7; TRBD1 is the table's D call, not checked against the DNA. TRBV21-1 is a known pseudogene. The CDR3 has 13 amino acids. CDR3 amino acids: CASSKTGSYEQYF. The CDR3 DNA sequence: TGTGCCAGCAGCAAAACAGGCTCCTACGAGCAGTACTTC.

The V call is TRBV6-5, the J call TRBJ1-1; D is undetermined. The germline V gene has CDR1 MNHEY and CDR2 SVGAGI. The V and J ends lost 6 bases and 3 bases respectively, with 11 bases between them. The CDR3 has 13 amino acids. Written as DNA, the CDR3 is TGTGCCAGCAGGATCTTTGGAGACACTGAAGCTTTCTTT. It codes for CASRIFGDTEAFF.

CDR3 region: CASSLGRANTEAFF. The CDR3 coding sequence is TGCGCCAGCAGCTTGGGCAGGGCGAACACTGAAGCTTTCTTT. The gene calls are TRBV5-1 and TRBJ1-1; D perhaps matches TRBD1 (5 bases). This CDR3 region has 14 residues. Trimming stripped 0 bases from V and 1 base from J, with 7 bases between. Germline V gene sequence: CDR1 SGHRS, CDR2 YFSETQ.

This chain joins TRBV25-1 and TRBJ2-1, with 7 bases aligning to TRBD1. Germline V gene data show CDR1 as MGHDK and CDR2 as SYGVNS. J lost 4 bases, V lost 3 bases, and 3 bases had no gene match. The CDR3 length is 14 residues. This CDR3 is CASSEDRLYNEQFF. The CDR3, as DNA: TGTGCCAGCAGTGAGGACAGGTTGTACAATGAGCAGTTCTTC.

CDR3 region: CASSFAGRGNMNTEAFF. DNA of the CDR3: TGTGCCAGCAGCTTTGCTGGCAGGGGGAATATGAACACTGAAGCTTTCTTT. This chain uses TRBV5-6 with TRBJ1-1; the match to TRBD1 covers 7 bases. The length of the CDR3 is 17 residues. Per germline, CDR1 SGHDT and CDR2 YYEEEE. The V segment lost 2 bases and the J segment 0 bases; nucleotides outside the gene matches: 10.

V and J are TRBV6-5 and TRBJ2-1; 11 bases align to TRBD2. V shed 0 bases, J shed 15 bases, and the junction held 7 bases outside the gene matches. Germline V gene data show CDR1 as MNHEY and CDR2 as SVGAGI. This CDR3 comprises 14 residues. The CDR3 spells CASSYSPSGGIWFF. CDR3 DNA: TGTGCCAGCAGTTACTCGCCTAGCGGGGGGATTTGGTTCTTC.

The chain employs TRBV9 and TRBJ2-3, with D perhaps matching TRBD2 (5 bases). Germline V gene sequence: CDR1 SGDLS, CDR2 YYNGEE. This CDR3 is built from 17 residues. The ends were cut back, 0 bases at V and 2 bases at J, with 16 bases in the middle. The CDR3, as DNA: TGTGCCAGCAGCGTAGGGAGAGGGAATCTTTACACAGATACGCAGTATTTT. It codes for CASSVGRGNLYTDTQYF.

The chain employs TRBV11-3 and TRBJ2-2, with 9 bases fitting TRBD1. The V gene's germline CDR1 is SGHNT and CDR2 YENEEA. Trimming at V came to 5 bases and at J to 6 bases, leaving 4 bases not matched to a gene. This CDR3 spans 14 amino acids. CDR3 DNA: TGTGCCAGCAGCCATCGACAGGGGGCCGGGGAGCTGTTTTTT. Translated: CASSHRQGAGELFF. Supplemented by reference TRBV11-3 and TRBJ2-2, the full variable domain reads EAGVVQSPRYKIIEKKQPVAFWCNPISGHNTLYWYLQNLGQGPELLIRYENEEAVDDSQLPKDRFSAERLKGVDSTLKIQPAELGDSAVYLCASSHRQGAGELFFGEGSRLTVL.

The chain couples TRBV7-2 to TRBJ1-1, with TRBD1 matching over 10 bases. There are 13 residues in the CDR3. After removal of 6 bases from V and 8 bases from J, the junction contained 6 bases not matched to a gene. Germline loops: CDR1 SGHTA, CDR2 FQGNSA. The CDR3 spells CASSPDRGREAFF. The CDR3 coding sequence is TGTGCCAGCAGTCCCGACAGGGGGCGGGAAGCTTTCTTT.

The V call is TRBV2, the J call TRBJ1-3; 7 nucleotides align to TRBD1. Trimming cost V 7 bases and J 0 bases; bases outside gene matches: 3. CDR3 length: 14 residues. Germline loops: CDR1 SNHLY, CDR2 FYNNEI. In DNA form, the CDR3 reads TGTGCCAGCAAGGGGGCTTACTCTGGAAACACCATATATTTT. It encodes CASKGAYSGNTIYF.

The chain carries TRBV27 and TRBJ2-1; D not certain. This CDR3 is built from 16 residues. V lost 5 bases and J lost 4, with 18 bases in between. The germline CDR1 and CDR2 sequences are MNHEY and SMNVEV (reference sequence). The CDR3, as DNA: TGTGCCAGCAGTATCTCCCGTTCCCCACATTACAATGAGCAGTTCTTC. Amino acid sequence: CASSISRSPHYNEQFF.

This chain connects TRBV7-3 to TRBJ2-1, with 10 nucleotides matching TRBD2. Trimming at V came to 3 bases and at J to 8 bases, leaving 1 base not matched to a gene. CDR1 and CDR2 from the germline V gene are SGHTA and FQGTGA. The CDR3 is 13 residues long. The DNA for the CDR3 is TGTGCCAGCAGCTTTGGGACTAGCGATGAGCAGTTCTTC. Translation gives CASSFGTSDEQFF.